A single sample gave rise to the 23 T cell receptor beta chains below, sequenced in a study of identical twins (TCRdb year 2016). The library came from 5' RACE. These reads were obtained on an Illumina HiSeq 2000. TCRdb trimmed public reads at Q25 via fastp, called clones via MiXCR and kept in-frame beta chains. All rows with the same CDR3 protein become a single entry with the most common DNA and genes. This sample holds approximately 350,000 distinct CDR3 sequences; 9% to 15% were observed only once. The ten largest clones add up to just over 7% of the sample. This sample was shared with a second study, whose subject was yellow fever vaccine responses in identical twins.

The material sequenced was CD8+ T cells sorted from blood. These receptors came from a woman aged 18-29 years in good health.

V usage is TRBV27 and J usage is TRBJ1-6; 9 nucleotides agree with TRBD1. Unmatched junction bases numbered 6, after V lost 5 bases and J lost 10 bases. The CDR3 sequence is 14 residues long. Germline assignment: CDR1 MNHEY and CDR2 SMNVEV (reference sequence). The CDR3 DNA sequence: TGTGCCAGCAGTCCGGGACAGGGATGGTCACCCCTCCACTTT. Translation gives CASSPGQGWSPLHF.

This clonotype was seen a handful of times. CDR3 sequence reads: CASSPSQSSYNEQFF. Written as DNA, the CDR3 is TGTGCCAGCAGCCCGTCCCAGAGCTCCTACAATGAGCAGTTCTTC. J is TRBJ2-1 and V is TRBV28; D not resolved. V was clipped by 6 bases and J by 0 bases, with 12 bases between them. Germline V lookup: CDR1 MDHEN, CDR2 SYDVKM. The CDR3 is made up of 15 amino acids.

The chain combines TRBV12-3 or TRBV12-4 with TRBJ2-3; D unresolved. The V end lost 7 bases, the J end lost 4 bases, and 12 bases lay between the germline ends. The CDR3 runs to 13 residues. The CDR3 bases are TGTGCCAGCAACGCTCTTGGGGCAGATACGCAGTATTTT. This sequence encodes CASNALGADTQYF.

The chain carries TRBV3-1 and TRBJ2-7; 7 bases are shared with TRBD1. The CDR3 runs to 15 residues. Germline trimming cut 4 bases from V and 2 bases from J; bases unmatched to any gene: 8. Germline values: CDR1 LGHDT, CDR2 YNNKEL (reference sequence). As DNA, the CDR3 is TGTGCCAGCAGCCCGCAATGGGACAGCCCCTACGAGCAGTACTTC. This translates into CASSPQWDSPYEQYF.

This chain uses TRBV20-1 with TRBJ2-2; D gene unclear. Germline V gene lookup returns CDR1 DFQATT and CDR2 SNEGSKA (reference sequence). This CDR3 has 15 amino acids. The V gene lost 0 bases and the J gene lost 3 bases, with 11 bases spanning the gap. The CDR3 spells CSARDSGDYTGELFF. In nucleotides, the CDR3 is TGCAGTGCTAGAGATAGTGGGGATTACACCGGGGAGCTGTTTTTT.

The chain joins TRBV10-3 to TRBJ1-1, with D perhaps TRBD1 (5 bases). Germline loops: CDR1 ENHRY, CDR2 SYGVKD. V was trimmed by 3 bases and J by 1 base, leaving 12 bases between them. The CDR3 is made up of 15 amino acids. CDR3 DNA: TGTGCCATCAGTGATGTCCAGGGCCCGAACACTGAAGCTTTCTTT. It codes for CAISDVQGPNTEAFF.

The CDR3 is CANGGGSYNEQFF. CDR3 DNA: TGTGCCAACGGGGGGGGTTCCTACAATGAGCAGTTCTTC. The chain couples TRBV10-3 to TRBJ2-1; TRBD2 aligns across 8 bases. V shed 10 bases and J 1 base; nucleotides not matched to a gene: 3. The CDR3 is 13 residues long. Germline V CDR1 and CDR2: ENHRY, SYGVKD.

Here the CDR3 reads CATLSGEQYF. As DNA, the CDR3 is TGTGCCACCCTTTCTGGGGAGCAGTACTTC. The chain employs TRBV2 and TRBJ2-7; D call uncertain. This CDR3 has 10 amino acids. CDR1 is SNHLY, CDR2 FYNNEI, per germline. V was shortened by 10 bases and J by 7 bases, with 11 bases between the two germline ends.

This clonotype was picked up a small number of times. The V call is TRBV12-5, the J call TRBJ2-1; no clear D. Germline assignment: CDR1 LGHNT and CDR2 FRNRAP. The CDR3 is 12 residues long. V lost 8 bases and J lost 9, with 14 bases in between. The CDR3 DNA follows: TGTGCTAGTAGGGTTGGCGCGACTGAGCAGTTCTTC. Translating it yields CASRVGATEQFF.

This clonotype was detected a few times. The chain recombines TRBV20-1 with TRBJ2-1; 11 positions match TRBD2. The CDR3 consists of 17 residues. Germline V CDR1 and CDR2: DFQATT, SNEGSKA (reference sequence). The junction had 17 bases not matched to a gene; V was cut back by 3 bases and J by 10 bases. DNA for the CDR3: TGCAGTGCTAGCCTCCATGCCTTAGCGGGAGGGCACCCCGAGCAGTTCTTC. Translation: CSASLHALAGGHPEQFF.

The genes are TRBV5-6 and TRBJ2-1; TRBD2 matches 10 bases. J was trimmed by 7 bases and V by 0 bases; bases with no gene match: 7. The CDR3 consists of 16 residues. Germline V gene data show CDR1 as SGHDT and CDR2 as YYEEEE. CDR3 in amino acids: CASSLVAGGLDNEQFF. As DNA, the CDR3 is TGTGCCAGCAGCTTGGTAGCGGGAGGCCTGGATAATGAGCAGTTCTTC. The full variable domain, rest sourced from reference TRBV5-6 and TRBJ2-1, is DAGVTQSPTHLIKTRGQQVTLRCSPKSGHDTVSWYQQALGQGPQFIFQYYEEEERQRGNFPDRFSGHQFPNYSSELNVNALLLGDSALYLCASSLVAGGLDNEQFFGPGTRLTVL.

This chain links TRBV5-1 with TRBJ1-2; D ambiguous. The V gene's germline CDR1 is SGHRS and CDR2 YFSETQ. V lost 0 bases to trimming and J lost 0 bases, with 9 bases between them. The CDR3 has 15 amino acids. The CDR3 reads CASSLGVGANYGYTF. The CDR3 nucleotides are TGCGCCAGCAGCTTGGGGGTCGGGGCTAACTATGGCTACACCTTC.

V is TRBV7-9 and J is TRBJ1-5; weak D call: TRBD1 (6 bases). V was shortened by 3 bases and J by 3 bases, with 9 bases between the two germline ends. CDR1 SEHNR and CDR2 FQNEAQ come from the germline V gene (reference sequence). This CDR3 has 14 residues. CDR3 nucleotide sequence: TGTGCCAGCAGCTTGGACAGCCTCAATCAGCCCCAGCATTTT. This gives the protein CASSLDSLNQPQHF.

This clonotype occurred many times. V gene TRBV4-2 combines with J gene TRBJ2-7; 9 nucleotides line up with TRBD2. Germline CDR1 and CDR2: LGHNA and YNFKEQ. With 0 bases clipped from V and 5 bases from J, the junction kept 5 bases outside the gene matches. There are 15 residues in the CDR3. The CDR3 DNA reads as TGTGCCAGCAGCCAAGAAGCTAGCGGGGTTAACGAGCAGTACTTC. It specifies CASSQEASGVNEQYF.

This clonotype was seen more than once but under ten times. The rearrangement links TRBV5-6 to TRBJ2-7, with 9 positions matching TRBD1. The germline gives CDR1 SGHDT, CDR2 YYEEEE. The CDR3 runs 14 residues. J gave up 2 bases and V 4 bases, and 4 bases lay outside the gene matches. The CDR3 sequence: CASSAGQGAYEQYV. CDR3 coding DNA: TGTGCCAGCAGCGCGGGACAGGGTGCCTACGAGCAGTACGTC.

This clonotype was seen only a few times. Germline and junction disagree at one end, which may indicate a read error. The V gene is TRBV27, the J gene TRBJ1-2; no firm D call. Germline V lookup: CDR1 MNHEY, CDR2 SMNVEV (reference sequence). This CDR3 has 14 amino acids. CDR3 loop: CASSLYAGPAPPSF. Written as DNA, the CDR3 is TGTGCCAGCAGTTTATACGCAGGCCCGGCACCCCCCTCCTTC.

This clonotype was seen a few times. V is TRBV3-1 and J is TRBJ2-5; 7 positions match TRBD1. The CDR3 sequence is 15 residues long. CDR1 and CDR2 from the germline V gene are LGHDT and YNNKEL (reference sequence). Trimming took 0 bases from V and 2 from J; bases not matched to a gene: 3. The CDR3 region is CASSQDDRVQETQYF. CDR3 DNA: TGTGCCAGCAGCCAAGATGACAGGGTTCAAGAGACCCAGTACTTC.

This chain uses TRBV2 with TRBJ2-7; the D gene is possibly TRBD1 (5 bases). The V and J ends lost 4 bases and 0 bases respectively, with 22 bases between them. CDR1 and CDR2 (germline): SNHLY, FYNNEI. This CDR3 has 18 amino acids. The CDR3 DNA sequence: TGTGCCAGCAGTGGACAGCCCAACCCGTCAGCCAGCTCCTACGAGCAGTACTTC. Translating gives CASSGQPNPSASSYEQYF.

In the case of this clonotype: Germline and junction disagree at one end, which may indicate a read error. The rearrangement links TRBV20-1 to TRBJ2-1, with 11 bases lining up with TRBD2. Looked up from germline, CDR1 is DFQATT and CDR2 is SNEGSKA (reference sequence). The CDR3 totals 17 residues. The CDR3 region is CSARDLYLAGGPKEQFF. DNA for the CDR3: TGCAGCGCTAGAGATCTGTACCTAGCGGGGGGCCCTAAAGAGCAGTTCTTC.

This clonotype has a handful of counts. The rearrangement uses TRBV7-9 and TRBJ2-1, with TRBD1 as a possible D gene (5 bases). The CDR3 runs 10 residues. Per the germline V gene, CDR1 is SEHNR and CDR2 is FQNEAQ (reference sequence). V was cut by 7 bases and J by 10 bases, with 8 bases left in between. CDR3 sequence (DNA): TGTGCCAGCACCCACAGGGAGCAGTTCTTC. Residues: CASTHREQFF. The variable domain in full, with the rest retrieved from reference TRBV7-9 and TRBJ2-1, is DTGVSQNPRHKITKRGQNVTFRCDPISEHNRLYWYRQTLGQGPEFLTYFQNEAQLEKSRLLSDRFSAERPKGSFSTLEIQRTEQGDSAMYLCASTHREQFFGPGTRLTVL.

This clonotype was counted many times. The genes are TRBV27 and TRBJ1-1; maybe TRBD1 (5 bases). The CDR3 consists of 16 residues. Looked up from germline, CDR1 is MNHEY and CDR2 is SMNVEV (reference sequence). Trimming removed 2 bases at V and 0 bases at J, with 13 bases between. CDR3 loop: CASSLRVGRLNTEAFF. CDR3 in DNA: TGTGCCAGCAGTTTACGGGTGGGACGCTTGAACACTGAAGCTTTCTTT.

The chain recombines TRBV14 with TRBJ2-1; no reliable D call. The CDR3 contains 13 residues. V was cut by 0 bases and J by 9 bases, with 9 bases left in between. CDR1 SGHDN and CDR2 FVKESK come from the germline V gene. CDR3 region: CASSQDLGVEQFF. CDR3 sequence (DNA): TGTGCCAGCAGCCAAGATTTGGGCGTTGAGCAGTTCTTC. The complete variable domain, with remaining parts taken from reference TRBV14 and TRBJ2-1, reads EAGVTQFPSHSVIEKGQTVTLRCDPISGHDNLYWYRRVMGKEIKFLLHFVKESKQDESGMPNNRFLAERTGGTYSTLKVQPAELEDSGVYFCASSQDLGVEQFFGPGTRLTVL.

The CDR3 DNA reads TGCAGTGCTATGGGCGGGGGGGCTTACAATGAGCAGTTCTTC. As protein: CSAMGGGAYNEQFF. The J gene is TRBJ2-1, the V gene TRBV20-1, with 9 bases that match TRBD2. V shed 4 bases and J 4 bases; nucleotides not matched to a gene: 5. This CDR3 is 14 amino acids long. Germline V CDR1 and CDR2: DFQATT, SNEGSKA (reference sequence).